The 32 T cell receptor beta chains in this list originate from one sample, sequenced in a study of blood T cell repertoires in COVID-19. Data came from immunoSEQ multiplex PCR; TCRdb stores just in-frame clones and leaves some out. The table shows about 81,000 clones, with about 91% occurring only once. The material sequenced was peripheral blood. The receptor set was obtained from an elderly woman with active COVID-19.

This chain connects TRBV7-2 to TRBJ1-1; tentatively, D is TRBD1 (5 bases). Germline-derived CDR1 and CDR2 are SGHTA and FQGNSA. With 2 bases removed from V and 6 bases from J, the gap between germline ends came to 13 bases. The CDR3 is made up of 14 amino acids. Here the CDR3 DNA reads TGTGCCAGCAGCTTAATGACGGGACTATCTGAAGCTTTCTTT. This codes for CASSLMTGLSEAFF.

The rearrangement joins TRBV28 to TRBJ1-2; 7 bases align to TRBD1. CDR1 and CDR2 from the germline V gene are MDHEN and SYDVKM. With 6 bases clipped from V and 2 bases from J, the junction kept 9 bases outside the gene matches. CDR3 length: 15 residues. CDR3 nucleotides: TGTGCCAGCAGGTCTCGGGGACAGAAAAACTATGGCTACACCTTC. The encoded protein is CASRSRGQKNYGYTF.

The count of this clone is one. The chain uses TRBV27 and TRBJ2-1, with 10 bases aligning to TRBD2. Germline V lookup: CDR1 MNHEY, CDR2 SMNVEV (reference sequence). The trim removed 7 bases at V and 5 bases at J, leaving 5 bases unmatched. The CDR3 consists of 14 residues. In DNA form, the CDR3 reads TGTGCCAGCAAACGGACTAGCGGAAACAATGAGCAGTTCTTC. Residues: CASKRTSGNNEQFF.

The chain carries TRBV24-1 and TRBJ2-2, with unresolved D. This CDR3 spans 17 amino acids. Trimming removed 3 bases at V and 8 bases at J, with 21 bases between. Looked up from germline, CDR1 is KGHDR and CDR2 is SFDVKD. CDR3 region: CATSDERRTGPPGELFF. For the CDR3, the DNA is TGTGCCACCAGTGATGAACGAAGAACGGGTCCGCCTGGGGAGCTGTTTTTT.

J is TRBJ2-5 and V is TRBV7-3, with 9 bases fitting TRBD1. Losses at the gene ends were 5 bases for V and 5 bases for J; bases not matched to a gene: 3. Germline CDR1 and CDR2: SGHTA and FQGTGA. The CDR3 covers 13 residues. The CDR3: CASSTGGWETQYF. The CDR3 DNA is TGTGCCAGCAGCACAGGGGGCTGGGAGACCCAGTACTTC.

The J gene is TRBJ2-2, the V gene TRBV7-9, with D possibly TRBD2 on 6 matching bases. Looked up from germline, CDR1 is SEHNR and CDR2 is FQNEAQ (reference sequence). This CDR3 has 19 amino acids. Trimming left V 1 base short and J 7 bases short, with 25 bases between. CDR3 protein: CASSLDTSTWGLLVGELFF. The CDR3 DNA reads as TGTGCCAGCAGCTTAGATACTAGTACTTGGGGACTCCTTGTCGGGGAGCTGTTTTTT. Full variable domain (rest looked up from reference TRBV7-9 and TRBJ2-2): DTGVSQNPRHKITKRGQNVTFRCDPISEHNRLYWYRQTLGQGPEFLTYFQNEAQLEKSRLLSDRFSAERPKGSFSTLEIQRTEQGDSAMYLCASSLDTSTWGLLVGELFFGEGSRLTVL.

V usage is TRBV5-1 and J usage is TRBJ2-5; D may be TRBD2 (5 bases). Germline lookup yields CDR1 SGHRS and CDR2 YFSETQ. The CDR3 has 16 residues. V lost 0 bases, J lost 2 bases, and 14 bases lay in between. Written as DNA, the CDR3 is TGCGCCAGCAGCTTGGGAGGGTCAAGGAGTCAAGAGACCCAGTACTTC. Translated: CASSLGGSRSQETQYF.

This chain connects TRBV9 to TRBJ1-2; TRBD1 matches at 8 bases. With V trimmed by 4 bases and J by 4 bases, 6 bases remained unmatched. Per germline, CDR1 SGDLS and CDR2 YYNGEE. The CDR3 totals 14 residues. Here the CDR3 DNA reads TGTGCCAGCAGCCCCGGACAGGGAGGCTATGGCTACACCTTC. Its protein is CASSPGQGGYGYTF.

The chain has TRBV7-2 and TRBJ1-2, with unresolved D. The V and J ends lost 7 bases and 6 bases respectively, with 12 bases between them. Germline CDR1 is SGHTA and CDR2 is FQGNSA. The length of the CDR3 is 12 residues. The chain's CDR3 is CASTTSPNGYTF. The CDR3 nucleotides are TGTGCCAGCACCACAAGTCCGAATGGCTACACCTTC.

This rearrangement joins TRBV7-3 to TRBJ2-3; TRBD2 agrees at 10 bases. V was clipped by 4 bases and J by 5 bases; unmatched bases: 3. CDR1 is SGHTA and CDR2 is FQGTGA in the germline V gene. The CDR3 runs 14 residues. The CDR3 reads CASSSLAGVDTQYF. The CDR3, as DNA: TGTGCCAGCAGCTCTCTAGCGGGAGTAGATACGCAGTATTTT.

The chain recombines TRBV18 with TRBJ2-2; TRBD2 agrees at 8 bases. Trimming removed 1 base from V and 6 bases from J; junction bases left unmatched: 16. The CDR3 is 19 amino acids. Looked up from germline, CDR1 is KGHSH and CDR2 is LQKENI. The CDR3 protein is CASSPQVWKAGVRSGELFF. CDR3 nucleotides: TGTGCCAGCTCACCACAGGTCTGGAAAGCGGGAGTACGATCCGGGGAGCTGTTTTTT. Variable domain in full (rest from reference TRBV18 and TRBJ2-2): NAGVMQNPRHLVRRRGQEARLRCSPMKGHSHVYWYRQLPEEGLKFMVYLQKENIIDESGMPKERFSAEFPKEGPSILRIQQVVRGDSAAYFCASSPQVWKAGVRSGELFFGEGSRLTVL.

The chain links TRBV28 to TRBJ1-5, with unresolved D. This CDR3 spans 16 amino acids. CDR1 is MDHEN, CDR2 SYDVKM, per germline. Trimming took 7 bases from V and 5 from J, leaving 21 bases between them. Here the CDR3 reads CASNTKEAPWHQPQHF. The CDR3 DNA is TGTGCCAGCAACACTAAGGAGGCCCCTTGGCATCAGCCCCAGCATTTT.

The chain combines TRBV30 with TRBJ2-3; the match to TRBD2 covers 9 bases. V gave up 0 bases and J gave up 0 bases; unmatched junction bases: 10. Per the germline V gene, CDR1 is GTSNPN and CDR2 is SVGIG (reference sequence). The CDR3 is made up of 18 amino acids. The CDR3 protein is CAWSVRWLAGSSTDTQYF. CDR3 nucleotide sequence: TGTGCCTGGAGTGTACGATGGCTAGCGGGGTCTAGCACAGATACGCAGTATTTT.

The chain couples TRBV4-3 to TRBJ2-1, with 13 nucleotides matching TRBD2. The CDR3 runs to 20 residues. Germline loops: CDR1 LGHNA, CDR2 YSLEER. The V gene end was trimmed by 4 bases and the J gene end by 6 bases; junction bases not matched to a gene: 18. The CDR3 sequence is CASSPTGRGLAGSALNEQFF. The DNA for the CDR3 is TGCGCCAGCAGCCCGACAGGCCGGGGACTAGCGGGATCAGCCCTCAATGAGCAGTTCTTC.

V and J are TRBV2 and TRBJ1-4, with 8 bases fitting TRBD1. The CDR3 runs to 15 residues. The V segment lost 6 bases and the J segment 3 bases; nucleotides outside the gene matches: 6. Germline CDR1 reads SNHLY; CDR2 reads FYNNEI. CDR3 sequence: CASSLQGAANEKLFF. CDR3 DNA: TGTGCCAGCAGCCTCCAGGGGGCGGCTAATGAAAAACTGTTTTTT.

The chain links TRBV27 to TRBJ1-4; weak D call: TRBD1 (6 bases). There are 17 residues in the CDR3. CDR1 MNHEY and CDR2 SMNVEV come from the germline V gene (reference sequence). With 0 bases removed from V and 6 bases from J, the gap between germline ends came to 17 bases. The CDR3 spells CASSLSYPTGRDEKLFF. The CDR3, as DNA: TGTGCCAGCAGTTTATCCTACCCGACAGGCAGGGATGAAAAACTGTTTTTT.

DNA for the CDR3: TGTGCCAGCAGCTCACCCCGGGGGAGGGATGAGACCTACGAGCAGTACTTC. Translation gives CASSSPRGRDETYEQYF. J is TRBJ2-7 and V is TRBV5-4, with 7 bases identical to TRBD2. Germline V gene sequence: CDR1 SGHNT, CDR2 YYREEE (reference sequence). The CDR3 loop spans 17 amino acids. The junction had 14 bases not matched to a gene; V was cut back by 3 bases and J by 2 bases.

V and J are TRBV11-2 and TRBJ2-1; 7 bases are shared with TRBD2. Germline assignment: CDR1 SGHAT and CDR2 FQNNGV. The trim removed 0 bases at V and 7 bases at J, leaving 12 bases unmatched. The CDR3 is 17 amino acids. This CDR3 is CASSLDIGPGLYNEQFF. In nucleotides, the CDR3 is TGTGCCAGCAGCTTAGATATAGGACCGGGACTATATAATGAGCAGTTCTTC.

This clone appeared a single time. The chain is built from TRBV18 and TRBJ1-2; D might be TRBD1 (6 bases). Germline V gene data show CDR1 as KGHSH and CDR2 as LQKENI. Trimming took 2 bases from V and 9 from J, leaving 16 bases between them. The CDR3 spans 14 residues. Written as DNA, the CDR3 is TGTGCCAGCTCACCAAGGCGGGGGCTATCGAGCTACACCTTC. This gives the protein CASSPRRGLSSYTF.

CDR3 DNA sequence: TGTGCCAGCAGTCAAGAGTACGAGCAGTACTTC. This codes for CASSQEYEQYF. The gene calls are TRBV7-2 and TRBJ2-7, with D uncertain. Germline assignment: CDR1 SGHTA and CDR2 FQGNSA. This CDR3 contains 11 residues. Trimming shortened V by 6 bases and J by 4 bases, and 7 bases separated the two germline ends.

CDR3 bases: TGTGCCAGCAGCCCTCAACCGACTAGTCACAATGAGCAGTTCTTC. Translating it yields CASSPQPTSHNEQFF. The J gene is TRBJ2-1, the V gene TRBV7-7; D possibly corresponds to TRBD2 (6 bases). Germline V gene data show CDR1 as SSHAT and CDR2 as FNYEAQ (reference sequence). Trimming stripped 5 bases from V and 5 bases from J, with 16 bases between. The CDR3 loop spans 15 amino acids. The variable domain in full, completed from reference TRBV7-7 and TRBJ2-1, reads GAGVSQSPRYKVTKRGQDVTLRCDPISSHATLYWYQQALGQGPEFLTYFNYEAQPDKSGLPSDRFSAERPEGSISTLTIQRTEQRDSAMYRCASSPQPTSHNEQFFGPGTRLTVL.

This chain links TRBV6-2 or TRBV6-3 with TRBJ2-6; 12 bases map to TRBD2. Germline V CDR1 and CDR2: MNHEY, SVGEGT. Trimming took 2 bases from V and 2 from J; bases not matched to a gene: 4. The CDR3 has 18 amino acids. The CDR3 spells CASSYALAGGPGANVLTF. Written as DNA, the CDR3 is TGTGCCAGCAGTTACGCGCTAGCGGGAGGGCCTGGGGCCAACGTCCTGACTTTC.

This clone was observed a single time. The chain couples TRBV30 to TRBJ2-2; 9 nucleotides line up with TRBD2. The length of the CDR3 is 15 residues. The germline V gene encodes CDR1 GTSNPN and CDR2 SVGIG (reference sequence). V trimming: 0 bases; J trimming: 7 bases; junction bases outside the gene matches: 6. The CDR3 bases are TGTGCCTGGAGTGTGGTAGCGGGAGTCATCGGGGAGCTGTTTTTT. Amino acid sequence: CAWSVVAGVIGELFF.

This rearrangement joins TRBV7-2 to TRBJ2-7, with D perhaps TRBD2 (5 bases). The germline V and J ends were trimmed by 5 bases and 4 bases, with 18 bases remaining between them. The CDR3 is 15 residues long. Germline CDR1 is SGHTA and CDR2 is FQGNSA. The CDR3 DNA reads TGTGCCAGCAGCCCAAGCGGAAGCATAAGGTACGAGCAGTACTTC. Translated, it gives CASSPSGSIRYEQYF.

The rearrangement joins TRBV29-1 to TRBJ2-1, with 8 nucleotides matching TRBD2. The CDR3 consists of 14 residues. V shed 6 bases and J 8 bases; nucleotides not matched to a gene: 12. Germline loops: CDR1 SQVTM, CDR2 ANQGSEA. The CDR3 nucleotides read TGCAGCGTGGAAAAGACTAGCGCCGGCGATGAGCAGTTCTTC. Amino acid sequence: CSVEKTSAGDEQFF.

A word on this clone: The same CDR3 can be traced to other DNA sequences in this sample. This sequence joins TRBV19 and TRBJ2-2, with D unresolved. The germline CDR1 and CDR2 sequences are LNHDA and SQIVND (reference sequence). V was clipped by 3 bases and J by 0 bases, with 11 bases between them. This CDR3 spans 16 amino acids. CDR3 loop: CASSILGAANTGELFF. CDR3 in DNA: TGTGCCAGTAGTATCCTCGGCGCGGCGAACACCGGGGAGCTGTTTTTT.

The chain couples TRBV2 to TRBJ2-3, with TRBD2 identical over 9 bases. V gave up 6 bases and J gave up 4 bases; unmatched junction bases: 8. Germline CDR1 SNHLY, CDR2 FYNNEI. The CDR3 contains 15 residues. This CDR3 reads CASSLAGGPSDTQYF. CDR3 nucleotide sequence: TGTGCCAGCAGCCTTGCGGGAGGGCCATCAGATACGCAGTATTTT.

This clone was observed once. The chain couples TRBV4-2 to TRBJ2-1; TRBD2 might be the D (6 bases). From germline, CDR1 is LGHNA and CDR2 YNFKEQ. V shed 3 bases and J shed 2 bases, with 8 bases lying between them. The CDR3 totals 14 residues. The CDR3 DNA is TGTGCCAGCAGCCAGGGACTTACCTACAATGAGCAGTTCTTC. Its translation: CASSQGLTYNEQFF.

The J gene is TRBJ1-1, the V gene TRBV7-8; TRBD1 is a possible D gene (6 bases). CDR3 length: 14 amino acids. Trimming removed 5 bases at V and 6 bases at J, with 16 bases between. Per germline, CDR1 SGHVS and CDR2 FQNEAQ. The CDR3 is CASSGDTKRAEAFF. CDR3 in DNA: TGTGCCAGCAGCGGGGACACGAAGAGAGCTGAAGCTTTCTTT.

The chain couples TRBV6-2 or TRBV6-3 to TRBJ2-1; the match to TRBD1 covers 10 bases. The germline V gene has CDR1 MNHEY and CDR2 SVGEGT. V trimming: 0 bases; J trimming: 3 bases; junction bases outside the gene matches: 2. This CDR3 has 16 residues. CDR3 loop: CASSYSRDRGYNEQFF. The CDR3 DNA is TGTGCCAGCAGTTACTCGCGGGACAGGGGCTACAATGAGCAGTTCTTC.

The chain is built from TRBV5-6 and TRBJ1-6, with D tentatively TRBD1 (6 bases). The germline V gene has CDR1 SGHDT and CDR2 YYEEEE. The CDR3 is made up of 15 amino acids. Trimming removed 4 bases from V and 10 bases from J, with 18 bases in between. CDR3 sequence: CASSPLGGAESPLHF. The CDR3 DNA reads TGTGCCAGCAGCCCTTTGGGGGGGGCAGAATCACCCCTCCACTTT.

This chain links TRBV27 with TRBJ2-4, with 15 bases fitting TRBD2. The CDR3 runs to 18 residues. V dropped 4 bases and J dropped 1; count of bases not matched to a gene: 5. Looked up from germline, CDR1 is MNHEY and CDR2 is SMNVEV (reference sequence). CDR3 nucleotides: TGTGCCAGCAGTTCCGGGACTAGCGGGAGGCAGGCCAAAAACATTCAGTACTTC. As protein: CASSSGTSGRQAKNIQYF.